The source of this T cell receptor beta chain is a study of T cell responses to AZD1222 COVID-19 vaccine. Study results and limitations: Rises in breadth and depth of Spike-specific TCRs came after two AZD1222 doses.

Some clones are missing from TCRdb's copy, which holds only in-frame ones; the method was immunoSEQ multiplex PCR. The sample includes tens of thousands of clones, about 89% seen only once; the top ten take about 5%. Of note for this clone: The antigen remains undetermined.

With V trimmed by 6 bases and J by 2 bases, 3 bases remained unmatched. In germline, CDR1 is KGHSH, CDR2 LQKENI. This CDR3 contains 14 residues. This rearrangement joins TRBV18 to TRBJ1-5; TRBD1 matches 8 bases. This TCR was recovered from an adult who received the AZD1222 COVID-19 vaccine. Specimen: peripheral blood, collected 28 days after the second AZD1222 dose. CDR3 DNA: TGTGCCAGCTCTTCGACAGGGGGCAATCAGCCCCAGCATTTT. Translated, it gives CASSSTGGNQPQHF.